The 11 T cell receptor beta chains presented below share a single source sample, sequenced in a study of vaccination and CD4 T cells after COVID-19. The Oncomine TCR Beta short-read assay was applied to DNA of cultured CD4+ T cells. TCRdb processed the PCR reads anew with MiXCR; each CDR3 protein has one entry. The data hold fewer than 20,000 distinct CDR3 sequences, with roughly two fifths observed a single time. What these receptors recognize is not known. Treatment: roughly 10-day PBMC culture with coronavirus spike peptide pools or control peptides (ViraFEST assay). The sequenced sample was CD4+ T cells from blood, cultured in vitro, obtained after SARS-CoV-2 vaccination. These receptors were collected from a human donor who had recovered from COVID-19.

The chain recombines TRBV19 with TRBJ1-2; D not resolved. The CDR3 has 14 amino acids. Germline V gene sequence: CDR1 LNHDA, CDR2 SQIVND (reference sequence). V lost 5 bases, J lost 0 bases, and 10 bases lay in between. The CDR3, as DNA: TGTGCCAGTAGTTTACAGACATCTAACTATGGCTACACCTTC. It is translated as CASSLQTSNYGYTF.

The chain employs TRBV19 and TRBJ1-2, with D maybe TRBD1 (5 bases). Per germline, CDR1 LNHDA and CDR2 SQIVND (reference sequence). Deletions cut 7 bases from V and 3 bases from J, with 12 bases between. CDR3 length: 13 amino acids. CDR3 DNA: TGTGCCAGTACCCGGGGGGGGTACTATGGCTACACCTTC. Its translation: CASTRGGYYGYTF.

The chain links TRBV4-1 to TRBJ1-5; TRBD1 might be the D (5 bases). V shed 6 bases and J shed 1 base, with 10 bases lying between them. The CDR3 loop spans 14 amino acids. Germline V gene data show CDR1 as MGHRA and CDR2 as YSYEKL. Here the CDR3 reads CASRGTGSNQPQHF. Written as DNA, the CDR3 is TGCGCCAGCAGAGGGACGGGAAGCAATCAGCCCCAGCATTTT.

Here the CDR3 reads CASGRGNSPLHF. The CDR3 DNA sequence: TGTGCCAGCGGCAGGGGTAATTCACCCCTCCACTTT. The chain combines TRBV2 with TRBJ1-6; the D gene is possibly TRBD1 (6 bases). V lost 8 bases and J 6 bases, leaving 8 bases between the germline ends. The CDR3 length is 12 residues. Germline V gene data show CDR1 as SNHLY and CDR2 as FYNNEI.

CDR3 region: CASSLLGSGNQPQHF. Here the CDR3 DNA reads TGTGCCAGCAGCTTGTTAGGGTCAGGGAATCAGCCCCAGCATTTT. The J gene is TRBJ1-5, the V gene TRBV5-5; D might be TRBD1 (5 bases). Germline V gene sequence: CDR1 SGHKS, CDR2 YYEKEE (reference sequence). The ends were cut back, 1 base at V and 4 bases at J, with 12 bases in the middle. The CDR3 spans 15 residues.

V and J are TRBV10-3 and TRBJ2-3; D perhaps matches TRBD2 (7 bases). The V end was cut by 2 bases, the J end by 2 bases, with 8 bases between. Germline CDR1 ENHRY, CDR2 SYGVKD. This CDR3 is built from 14 residues. The CDR3 loop reads CAISEAGATDTQYF. The CDR3 bases are TGTGCCATCAGTGAGGCGGGGGCCACAGATACGCAGTATTTT.

The chain is built from TRBV24-1 and TRBJ2-3, with TRBD2 matching 15 bases. The V gene's germline CDR1 is KGHDR and CDR2 SFDVKD. CDR3 length: 17 amino acids. Germline trimming cut 3 bases from V and 5 bases from J; bases unmatched to any gene: 5. This CDR3 is CATSDPGLAGGGDTQYF. In nucleotides, the CDR3 is TGTGCCACCAGTGATCCGGGACTAGCGGGAGGCGGAGATACGCAGTATTTT.

This clonotype was seen only a few times. The CDR3 is CSARPPGTSGNTIYF. The CDR3 DNA reads TGCAGTGCTAGACCGCCGGGAACCTCTGGAAACACCATATATTTT. The chain is built from TRBV20-1 and TRBJ1-3, with D unresolved. The CDR3 totals 15 residues. Trimming shortened V by 2 bases and J by 0 bases, and 11 bases separated the two germline ends. CDR1 and CDR2 (germline): DFQATT, SNEGSKA (reference sequence).

This clonotype was observed a handful of times. CDR3 DNA sequence: TGTGCCAGCAGTTTCGCCAGCTTCTATGGCTACACCTTC. Translation gives CASSFASFYGYTF. The chain links TRBV27 to TRBJ1-2; D is undetermined. Trimming left V 3 bases short and J 4 bases short, with 9 bases between. The CDR3 sequence is 13 residues long. Germline V gene lookup returns CDR1 MNHEY and CDR2 SMNVEV (reference sequence).

This sequence joins TRBV18 and TRBJ1-2, with D possibly matching TRBD1 (5 bases). The ends were cut back, 4 bases at V and 6 bases at J, with 18 bases in the middle. CDR3 length: 15 residues. CDR1 and CDR2 from the germline V gene are KGHSH and LQKENI. CDR3 sequence (DNA): TGTGCCAGCTCACAAGACACGGGGCTTGTCCATGGCTACACCTTC. Encoded protein: CASSQDTGLVHGYTF.

This chain joins TRBV20-1 and TRBJ1-3; TRBD1 might be the D (5 bases). Germline CDR1 is DFQATT and CDR2 is SNEGSKA (reference sequence). The CDR3 has 14 amino acids. Between the trimmed V and J ends, which lost 1 base and 14 bases, there was a span of 21 bases. The CDR3 DNA is TGCAGTGCTAGAGTTGGTCAAGTCGATGGGACCCTATATTTT. Translation: CSARVGQVDGTLYF.